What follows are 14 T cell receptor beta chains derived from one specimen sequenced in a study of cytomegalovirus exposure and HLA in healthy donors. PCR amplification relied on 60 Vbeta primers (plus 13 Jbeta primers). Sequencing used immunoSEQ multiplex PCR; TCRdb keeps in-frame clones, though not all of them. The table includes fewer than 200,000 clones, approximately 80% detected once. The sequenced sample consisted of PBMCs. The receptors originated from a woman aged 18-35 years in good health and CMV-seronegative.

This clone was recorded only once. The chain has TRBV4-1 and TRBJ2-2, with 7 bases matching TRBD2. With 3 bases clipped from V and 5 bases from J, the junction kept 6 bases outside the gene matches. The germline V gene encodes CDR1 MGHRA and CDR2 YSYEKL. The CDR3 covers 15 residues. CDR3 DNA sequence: TGCGCCAGCAGCCACAGGACTAGGTTTACCGGGGAGCTGTTTTTT. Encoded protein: CASSHRTRFTGELFF.

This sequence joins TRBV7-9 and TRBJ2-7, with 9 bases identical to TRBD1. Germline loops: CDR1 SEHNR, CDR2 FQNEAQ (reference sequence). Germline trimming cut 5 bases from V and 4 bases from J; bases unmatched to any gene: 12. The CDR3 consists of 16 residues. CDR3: CASSPPETGGRYEQYF. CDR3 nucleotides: TGTGCCAGCAGCCCCCCCGAAACAGGGGGCAGGTACGAGCAGTACTTC.

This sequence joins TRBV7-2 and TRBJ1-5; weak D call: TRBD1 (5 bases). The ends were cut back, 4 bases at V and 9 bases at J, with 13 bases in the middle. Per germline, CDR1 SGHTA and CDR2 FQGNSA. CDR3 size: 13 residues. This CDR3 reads CASSWGHQRPQHF. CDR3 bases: TGTGCCAGCAGCTGGGGCCATCAACGGCCCCAGCATTTT.

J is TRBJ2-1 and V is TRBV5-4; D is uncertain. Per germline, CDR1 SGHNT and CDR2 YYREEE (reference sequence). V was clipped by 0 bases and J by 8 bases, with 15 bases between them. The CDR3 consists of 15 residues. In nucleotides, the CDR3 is TGTGCCAGCAGCTTGGATCGGAGTTTAGACCATGAGCAGTTCTTC. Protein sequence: CASSLDRSLDHEQFF. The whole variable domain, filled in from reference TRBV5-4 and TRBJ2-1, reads ETGVTQSPTHLIKTRGQQVTLRCSSQSGHNTVSWYQQALGQGPQFIFQYYREEENGRGNFPPRFSGLQFPNYSSELNVNALELDDSALYLCASSLDRSLDHEQFFGPGTRLTVL.

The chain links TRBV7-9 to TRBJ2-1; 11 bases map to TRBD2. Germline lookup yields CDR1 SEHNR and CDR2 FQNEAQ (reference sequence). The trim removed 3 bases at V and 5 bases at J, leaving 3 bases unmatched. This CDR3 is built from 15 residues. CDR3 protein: CASSFLAGGNNEQFF. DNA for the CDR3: TGTGCCAGCAGCTTTTTAGCGGGAGGGAACAATGAGCAGTTCTTC. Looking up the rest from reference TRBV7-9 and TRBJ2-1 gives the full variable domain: DTGVSQNPRHKITKRGQNVTFRCDPISEHNRLYWYRQTLGQGPEFLTYFQNEAQLEKSRLLSDRFSAERPKGSFSTLEIQRTEQGDSAMYLCASSFLAGGNNEQFFGPGTRLTVL.

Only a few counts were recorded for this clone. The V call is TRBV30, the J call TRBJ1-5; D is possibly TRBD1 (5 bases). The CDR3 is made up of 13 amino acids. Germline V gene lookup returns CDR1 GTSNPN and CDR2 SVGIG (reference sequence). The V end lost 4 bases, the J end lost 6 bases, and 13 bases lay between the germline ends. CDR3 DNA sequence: TGTGCCTGGAACGGGGGGTTAACTCAGCCCCAGCATTTT. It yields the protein CAWNGGLTQPQHF.

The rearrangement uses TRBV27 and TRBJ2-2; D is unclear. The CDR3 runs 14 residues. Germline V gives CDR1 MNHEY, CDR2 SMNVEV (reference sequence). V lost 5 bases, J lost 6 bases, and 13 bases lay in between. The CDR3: CASSPDIGAGELFF. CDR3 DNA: TGTGCCAGCAGTCCCGATATTGGAGCCGGGGAGCTGTTTTTT.

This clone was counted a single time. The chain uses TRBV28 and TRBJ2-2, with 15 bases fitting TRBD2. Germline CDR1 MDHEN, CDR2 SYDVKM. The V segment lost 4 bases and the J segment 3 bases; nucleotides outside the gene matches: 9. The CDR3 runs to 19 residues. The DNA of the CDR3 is TGTGCCAGCAGTTCAACTCGGACTAGCGGGAGGGGTTACACCGGGGAGCTGTTTTTT. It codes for CASSSTRTSGRGYTGELFF.

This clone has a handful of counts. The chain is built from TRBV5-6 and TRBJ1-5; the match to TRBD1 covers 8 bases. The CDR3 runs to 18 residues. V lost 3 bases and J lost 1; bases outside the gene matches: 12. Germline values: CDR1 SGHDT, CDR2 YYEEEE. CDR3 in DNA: TGTGCCAGCAGCTCTTACCGGACAGGGAGTCTGAGCAATCAGCCCCAGCATTTT. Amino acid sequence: CASSSYRTGSLSNQPQHF. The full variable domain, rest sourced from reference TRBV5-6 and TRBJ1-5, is DAGVTQSPTHLIKTRGQQVTLRCSPKSGHDTVSWYQQALGQGPQFIFQYYEEEERQRGNFPDRFSGHQFPNYSSELNVNALLLGDSALYLCASSSYRTGSLSNQPQHFGDGTRLSIL.

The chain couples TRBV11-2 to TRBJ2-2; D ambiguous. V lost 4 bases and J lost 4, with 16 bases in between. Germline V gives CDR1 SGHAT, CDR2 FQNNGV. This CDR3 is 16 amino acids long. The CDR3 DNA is TGTGCCAGCAGCTCCCACCGGTCGCTCACCACCGGGGAGCTGTTTTTT. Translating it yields CASSSHRSLTTGELFF.

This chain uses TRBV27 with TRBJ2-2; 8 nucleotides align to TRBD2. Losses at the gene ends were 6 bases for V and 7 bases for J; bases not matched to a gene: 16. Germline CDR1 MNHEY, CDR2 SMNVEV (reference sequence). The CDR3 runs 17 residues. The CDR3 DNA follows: TGTGCCAGCAGGAAATTCTTTGCGGGAGGTTCACACGGGGAGCTGTTTTTT. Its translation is CASRKFFAGGSHGELFF.

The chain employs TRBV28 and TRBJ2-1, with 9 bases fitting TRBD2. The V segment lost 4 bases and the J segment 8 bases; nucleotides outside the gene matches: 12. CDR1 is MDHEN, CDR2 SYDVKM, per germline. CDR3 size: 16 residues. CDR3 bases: TGTGCCAGCAGTTGGGGGGCTAGCGGGACATTGGATGAGCAGTTCTTC. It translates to CASSWGASGTLDEQFF. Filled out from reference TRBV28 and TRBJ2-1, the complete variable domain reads DVKVTQSSRYLVKRTGEKVFLECVQDMDHENMFWYRQDPGLGLRLIYFSYDVKMKEKGDIPEGYSVSREKKERFSLILESASTNQTSMYLCASSWGASGTLDEQFFGPGTRLTVL.

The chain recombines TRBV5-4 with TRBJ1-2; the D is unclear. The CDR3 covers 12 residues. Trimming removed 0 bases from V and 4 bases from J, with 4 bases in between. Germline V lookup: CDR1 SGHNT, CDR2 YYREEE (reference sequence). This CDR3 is CASSLELYGYTF. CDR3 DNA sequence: TGTGCCAGCAGCTTGGAACTCTATGGCTACACCTTC.

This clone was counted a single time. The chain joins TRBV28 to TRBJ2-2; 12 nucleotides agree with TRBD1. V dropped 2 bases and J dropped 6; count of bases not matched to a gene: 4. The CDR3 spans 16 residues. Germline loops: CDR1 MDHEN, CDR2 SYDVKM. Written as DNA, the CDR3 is TGTGCCAGCAGTTTAGCCGGGACAGGGGGCCCCGGGGAGCTGTTTTTT. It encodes CASSLAGTGGPGELFF.